The entry below gives a single T cell receptor beta chain sequence along with its context. Its antigen remains unknown. The same CDR3 is also encoded by other DNA sequences in this sample. V lost 6 bases and J 4 bases, leaving 10 bases between the germline ends. Germline V gene sequence: CDR1 SQVTM, CDR2 ANQGSEA. The CDR3 spans 11 residues. This sample stems from a study of OX40 agonist ivuxolimab in advanced cancers. General study results and limits: Some nonresponders also had low normalized T-cell clonal expansion.

Method: immunoSEQ multiplex PCR; TCRdb's copy keeps in-frame clones and lacks some. This table has about 61,000 clones, more than 85% appearing once. The sequenced sample was CD4+ or CD8+ T cells sorted from blood, obtained in a trial of the OX40 agonist ivuxolimab. The sequence was collected from an adult with an advanced solid tumor such as melanoma, head and neck, liver or kidney cancer. The V and J genes are TRBV29-1 and TRBJ2-7; D remains ambiguous. CDR3 amino acids: CSVERGYEQYF. DNA for the CDR3: TGCAGCGTCGAGAGAGGATACGAGCAGTACTTC.